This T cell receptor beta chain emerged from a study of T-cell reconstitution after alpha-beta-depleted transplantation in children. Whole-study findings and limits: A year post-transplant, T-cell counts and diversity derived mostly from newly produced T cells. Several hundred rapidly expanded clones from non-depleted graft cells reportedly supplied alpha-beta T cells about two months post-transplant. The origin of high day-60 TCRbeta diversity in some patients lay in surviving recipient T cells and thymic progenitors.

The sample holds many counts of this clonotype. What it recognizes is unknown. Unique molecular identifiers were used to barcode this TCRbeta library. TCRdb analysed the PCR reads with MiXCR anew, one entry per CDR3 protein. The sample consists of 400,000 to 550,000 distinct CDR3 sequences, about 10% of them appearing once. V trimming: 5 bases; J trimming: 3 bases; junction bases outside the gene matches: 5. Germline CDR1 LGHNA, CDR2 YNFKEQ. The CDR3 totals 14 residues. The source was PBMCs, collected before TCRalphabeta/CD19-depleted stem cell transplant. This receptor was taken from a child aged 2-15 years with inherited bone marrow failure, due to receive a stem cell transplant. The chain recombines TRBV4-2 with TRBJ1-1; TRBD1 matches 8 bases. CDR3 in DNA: TGTGCCAGCAGCGGACAGGGTCGCGACACTGAAGCTTTCTTT. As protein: CASSGQGRDTEAFF.